This TCR beta chain was profiled in a study of blood T cell repertoires in COVID-19 (dated by TCRdb to 2019 to 2021). Regarding the study in general: Samples from collaborators originated in the United States, Italy and Spain and spanned both the acute and convalescent phases of COVID-19. The prospective study material was composed of cDNA or gDNA derived from T cells, B-cell-depleted T cells, or PBMCs. The repertoires were released in a freely available public database intended as a resource for research on the immune response to SARS-CoV-2. Deeply sampled blood TCRbeta repertoires from subjects exposed to, actively infected with, or recovered from COVID-19 were included in the dataset. Sample metadata almost always included a de-identified subject ID, COVID-19 status, age in years and sex. HLA class I and class II types, where available, came from metadata supplied by the sample provider rather than from assay-based typing. Samples came from the ongoing ImmuneRACE study (first 160 participants) plus 1,254 subjects from 6 global collaborators.

Another Seattle source contributed samples from volunteer blood donors who had recovered from COVID-19. The collaborating institutions used their own protocols to collect whole blood in K2EDTA tubes. Collaborator samples were shipped for TCRbeta analysis as frozen whole blood, isolated PBMCs, or DNA extracted from either sample type. As for this clone: This clone's antigen is unknown. One base away there is no much larger clone; base qualities are not given.

CDR1 SGHAT and CDR2 FQDESV are derived from the germline V gene (reference sequence). The junction carries 11 bases between V and J, which are trimmed by 3 bases and 4 bases respectively. The CDR3 runs 14 residues from the cysteine to the phenylalanine. Kept here is only the CDR3 DNA, which spans 42 bases and is read in frame from base 1. Paper-wide results and their limitations: Clinical and demographic metadata were provided uncurated, with the amount varying by source and participant.

TCRbeta CDR3 regions were amplified from genomic DNA by means of the immunoSEQ Assay, a bias-controlled multiplex PCR. Processing in the source paper ran as follows. The number of nucleated cells in each sample was estimated from the amplification of reference gene primers within the assay. To quantify the absolute abundance of each unique TCRbeta CDR3 rearrangement, sequence reads were collapsed and filtered. For each sample, productive Simpson clonality was calculated as the square root of Simpson's diversity index over productive rearrangements. The source is immuneACCESS, and TCRdb retained only in-frame sequences with V and J called. Part of the clones is not carried over; for the studies checked, unresolved V genes explain less than half of this, and the remainder is unexplained. V and J calls and clone size are given by that table; D and trimming were obtained from the DNA. Recorded for this sample are about 160,000 clones; over 75% of them occurred a single time. The top ten constitute around 1.2% of the sample.

The chain joins TRBV11-1 to TRBJ2-3, with no confidently assigned D gene. The TCR comes from a man aged 60 to 75 who had recovered from COVID-19. The sequencing input was peripheral blood. For the CDR3, the sequence is CASSFMVRSDTQYF. The nucleotides are TGTGCCAGCAGCTTCATGGTTCGGTCAGATACGCAGTATTTT.